This passage covers 30 T cell receptor beta chains from one sample sequenced in a study of cytomegalovirus exposure and HLA in healthy donors. Both 60 Vbeta primers and 13 Jbeta primers went into the PCR. Sequenced by immunoSEQ multiplex PCR; TCRdb stores in-frame clones only, minus some. The sample has some 130,000 clones; over 65% are singletons. Sequencing was done on a sample of PBMCs. The receptors derive from a man aged 35-49 years in good health and CMV-seronegative.

V is TRBV4-2 and J is TRBJ2-7; 16 bases map to TRBD2. The CDR3 has 19 amino acids. CDR1 and CDR2 (germline): LGHNA, YNFKEQ. V shed 0 bases, J shed 0 bases, and the junction held 5 bases outside the gene matches. CDR3 amino acids: CASSQEGGTSGRASYEQYF. CDR3 nucleotide sequence: TGTGCCAGCAGCCAAGAAGGGGGGACTAGCGGGAGGGCCTCCTACGAGCAGTACTTC.

This chain connects TRBV10-3 to TRBJ1-5, with a weak D call TRBD1 (6 bases). The CDR3 is 14 residues long. Germline values: CDR1 ENHRY, CDR2 SYGVKD. V gave up 10 bases and J gave up 0 bases, with 13 bases separating them. CDR3: CATRDTYSNQPQHF. In nucleotides, the CDR3 is TGTGCCACACGGGACACCTATAGCAATCAGCCCCAGCATTTT.

The chain joins TRBV10-3 to TRBJ2-5; maybe TRBD1 (6 bases). Germline values: CDR1 ENHRY, CDR2 SYGVKD. This CDR3 is 14 amino acids long. Deletions cut 2 bases from V and 3 bases from J, with 10 bases between. The CDR3 loop reads CAISERDTEETQYF. The CDR3 nucleotides read TGTGCCATCAGTGAGCGGGACACTGAAGAGACCCAGTACTTC.

The rearrangement joins TRBV18 to TRBJ1-2; D is possibly TRBD1 (5 bases). Deletions cut 2 bases from V and 0 bases from J, with 10 bases between. This CDR3 has 15 amino acids. Germline CDR1 is KGHSH and CDR2 is LQKENI. Written as DNA, the CDR3 is TGTGCCAGCTCACCAGGGCAGGGAACTAACTATGGCTACACCTTC. Amino acid sequence: CASSPGQGTNYGYTF.

The rearrangement joins TRBV7-9 to TRBJ1-2; D unclear. Germline CDR1 and CDR2: SEHNR and FQNEAQ (reference sequence). The CDR3 totals 13 residues. V dropped 6 bases and J dropped 3 bases, with 11 bases sitting between them. CDR3 region: CASRAGGDYGYTF. In DNA form, the CDR3 reads TGTGCCAGCAGGGCGGGAGGTGACTATGGCTACACCTTC.

V is TRBV19 and J is TRBJ1-2, with 9 bases identical to TRBD1. The length of the CDR3 is 15 residues. V lost 3 bases, J lost 4 bases, and 6 bases stayed unmatched. The germline CDR1 and CDR2 sequences are LNHDA and SQIVND (reference sequence). The CDR3 region has the DNA TGTGCCAGTAGTATGTGGACAGGGGACCCCTATGGCTACACCTTC. Translating gives CASSMWTGDPYGYTF.

The genes are TRBV4-1 and TRBJ2-1, with 9 bases that match TRBD1. V gave up 4 bases and J gave up 5 bases; unmatched junction bases: 3. The V gene's germline CDR1 is MGHRA and CDR2 YSYEKL. The CDR3 is made up of 14 amino acids. CDR3 sequence: CASSRRTGDNEQFF. The CDR3 bases are TGCGCCAGCAGCCGCAGGACAGGGGACAATGAGCAGTTCTTC.

The table lists this clone with a few counts. The chain couples TRBV6-1 to TRBJ2-7; D is perhaps TRBD2 (6 bases). CDR3 length equals 12 residues. Germline V CDR1 and CDR2: MNHNS, SASEGT. Trimming stripped 8 bases from V and 6 bases from J, with 14 bases between. DNA of the CDR3: TGTGCCAGCGGGCCAGGGACTGTCGAGCAGTACTTC. Translation: CASGPGTVEQYF.

The V gene is TRBV11-2, the J gene TRBJ1-4; the D gene is possibly TRBD1 (5 bases). Deletions cut 1 base from V and 8 bases from J, with 11 bases between. The germline CDR1 and CDR2 sequences are SGHAT and FQNNGV. The CDR3 sequence is 14 residues long. Written as DNA, the CDR3 is TGTGCCAGCAGCTTAGGCAGGGCGGGGGAAAAACTGTTTTTT. Its protein is CASSLGRAGEKLFF.

The chain recombines TRBV11-2 with TRBJ1-5, with TRBD1 matching over 9 bases. Germline lookup yields CDR1 SGHAT and CDR2 FQNNGV. The CDR3 runs to 15 residues. The J segment lost 5 bases and the V segment lost 5 bases, leaving 7 bases of the junction unmatched. This CDR3 is CASSADRGYHQPQHF. CDR3 in DNA: TGTGCCAGCAGCGCGGACAGGGGTTATCATCAGCCCCAGCATTTT.

V usage is TRBV13 and J usage is TRBJ2-5; 7 nucleotides match TRBD2. The J segment lost 2 bases and the V segment lost 0 bases, leaving 9 bases of the junction unmatched. The germline gives CDR1 PRHDT, CDR2 FYEKMQ (reference sequence). CDR3 size: 17 residues. The CDR3 here is CASSLGGGGVWQETQYF. The CDR3, as DNA: TGTGCCAGCAGCTTAGGCGGGGGAGGGGTGTGGCAAGAGACCCAGTACTTC.

Written as DNA, the CDR3 is TGTGCCAGCCGCAGGCCGGGGAGCTCCTACGAGCAGTACTTC. Protein sequence: CASRRPGSSYEQYF. J is TRBJ2-7 and V is TRBV6-1; tentatively, D is TRBD2 (5 bases). The CDR3 is made up of 14 amino acids. CDR1 and CDR2 (germline): MNHNS, SASEGT. The ends were cut back, 8 bases at V and 0 bases at J, with 14 bases in the middle.

The CDR3 spells CASGLVQGFTDTQYF. The CDR3 DNA reads as TGTGCTAGTGGTTTGGTACAGGGATTCACAGATACGCAGTATTTT. The chain combines TRBV12-5 with TRBJ2-3, with D possibly TRBD1 on 6 matching bases. Per the germline V gene, CDR1 is LGHNT and CDR2 is FRNRAP. V was shortened by 0 bases and J by 2 bases, with 9 bases between the two germline ends. The CDR3 length is 15 residues.

V and J are TRBV29-1 and TRBJ2-5; 8 nucleotides match TRBD1. CDR1 is SQVTM, CDR2 ANQGSEA, per germline. The CDR3 totals 14 residues. With 6 bases clipped from V and 2 bases from J, the junction kept 8 bases outside the gene matches. CDR3 sequence reads: CSVGEQGGQETQYF. In DNA form, the CDR3 reads TGCAGCGTAGGGGAACAGGGGGGTCAAGAGACCCAGTACTTC. The full variable domain, in which reference TRBV29-1 and TRBJ2-5 provide the parts outside the CDR3, is SAVISQKPSRDICQRGTSLTIQCQVDSQVTMMFWYRQQPGQSLTLIATANQGSEATYESGFVIDKFPISRPNLTFSTLTVSNMSPEDSSIYLCSVGEQGGQETQYFGPGTRLLVL.

The genes are TRBV10-2 and TRBJ1-4; D ambiguous. Trimming left V 2 bases short and J 8 bases short, with 9 bases between. This CDR3 is built from 13 residues. From germline, CDR1 is WSHSY and CDR2 SAAADI. CDR3 residues: CASSEEAREKLFF. The CDR3 nucleotides are TGCGCCAGCAGTGAGGAGGCCAGAGAAAAACTGTTTTTT.

This chain links TRBV28 with TRBJ2-7; TRBD1 matches at 10 bases. Germline loops: CDR1 MDHEN, CDR2 SYDVKM. The CDR3 length is 16 residues. J was trimmed by 2 bases and V by 3 bases; bases with no gene match: 7. CDR3 region: CASSFRPGQGAYEQYF. In DNA, the CDR3 is TGTGCCAGCAGTTTCCGCCCCGGACAGGGGGCCTACGAGCAGTACTTC.

The chain recombines TRBV4-1 with TRBJ2-4; 10 positions match TRBD2. CDR1 and CDR2 (germline): MGHRA, YSYEKL. V was clipped by 3 bases and J by 6 bases; unmatched bases: 5. This CDR3 has 15 residues. The CDR3 region is CASSHDSGGANIQYF. The CDR3, as DNA: TGCGCCAGCAGCCACGACAGCGGGGGGGCAAACATTCAGTACTTC.

V is TRBV2 and J is TRBJ2-1; TRBD1 aligns across 7 bases. Trimming at V came to 7 bases and at J to 8 bases, leaving 11 bases not matched to a gene. CDR3 length equals 14 residues. Germline CDR1 SNHLY, CDR2 FYNNEI. For the CDR3, the DNA is TGTGCCAGCAATTGGGACAGTACGGTTGATGAGCAGTTCTTC. Its protein is CASNWDSTVDEQFF.

The chain links TRBV15 to TRBJ2-1, with D uncertain. The CDR3 runs to 15 residues. Trimming shortened V by 0 bases and J by 5 bases, and 11 bases separated the two germline ends. Germline V gene data show CDR1 as LNHNV and CDR2 as YYDKDF (reference sequence). The CDR3 nucleotides read TGTGCCACCAGCAGAGATCTCGCCGGAGACAATGAGCAGTTCTTC. Its translation: CATSRDLAGDNEQFF.

In its sample, this clone was seen once. V usage is TRBV7-9 and J usage is TRBJ2-2; TRBD1 might be the D (6 bases). The CDR3 covers 18 residues. Trimming left V 5 bases short and J 1 base short, with 20 bases between. Germline CDR1 SEHNR, CDR2 FQNEAQ (reference sequence). As DNA, the CDR3 is TGTGCCAGCAGCCCCTTTACAGGGCAGGGAAAGAACACCGGGGAGCTGTTTTTT. This translates into CASSPFTGQGKNTGELFF.

This sequence joins TRBV9 and TRBJ2-1, with a weak D call TRBD2 (6 bases). CDR3 length: 17 residues. From germline, CDR1 is SGDLS and CDR2 YYNGEE. The ends were cut back, 3 bases at V and 3 bases at J, with 19 bases in the middle. CDR3 amino acids: CASSGMLGGNVYNEQFF. The CDR3 nucleotides are TGTGCCAGCAGCGGCATGCTCGGAGGGAATGTCTACAATGAGCAGTTCTTC.

The rearrangement joins TRBV6-1 to TRBJ2-4; D gene unclear. The V and J ends lost 0 bases and 1 base respectively, with 10 bases between them. There are 16 residues in the CDR3. Looked up from germline, CDR1 is MNHNS and CDR2 is SASEGT. The CDR3 region is CASSEAPTRAKNIQYF. The CDR3 DNA reads TGTGCCAGCAGTGAAGCTCCCACCCGGGCCAAAAACATTCAGTACTTC.

The V gene is TRBV7-9, the J gene TRBJ2-7; perhaps TRBD1 as D (6 bases). Deletions cut 1 base from V and 9 bases from J, with 13 bases between. Germline values: CDR1 SEHNR, CDR2 FQNEAQ (reference sequence). CDR3 length: 13 amino acids. DNA for the CDR3: TGTGCCAGCAGCTTAGAGAGCCAGGGGCGGCAGTACTTC. It is translated as CASSLESQGRQYF.

This chain links TRBV27 with TRBJ1-5; weak D call: TRBD1 (5 bases). V was clipped by 2 bases and J by 7 bases, with 12 bases between them. The CDR3 is made up of 14 amino acids. Looked up from germline, CDR1 is MNHEY and CDR2 is SMNVEV (reference sequence). The CDR3 protein is CASSLGGVGQPQHF. In nucleotides, the CDR3 is TGTGCCAGCAGTTTAGGAGGGGTCGGGCAGCCCCAGCATTTT.

The V and J genes are TRBV28 and TRBJ1-5, with D unresolved. V was shortened by 5 bases and J by 2 bases, with 10 bases between the two germline ends. The CDR3 is 14 residues long. Germline-derived CDR1 and CDR2 are MDHEN and SYDVKM. CDR3 sequence: CASSPPAGNQPQHF. The CDR3, as DNA: TGTGCCAGCAGTCCCCCCGCAGGCAATCAGCCCCAGCATTTT.

The sample holds one count of this clone. The chain recombines TRBV29-1 with TRBJ2-2; 7 nucleotides align to TRBD2. V gave up 6 bases and J gave up 0 bases; unmatched junction bases: 1. In germline, CDR1 is SQVTM, CDR2 ANQGSEA. CDR3 length: 13 amino acids. CDR3 region: CSVRGANTGELFF. The DNA for the CDR3 is TGCAGCGTACGGGGGGCGAACACCGGGGAGCTGTTTTTT.

The chain couples TRBV7-2 to TRBJ2-1; 10 bases map to TRBD2. This CDR3 has 15 residues. Per germline, CDR1 SGHTA and CDR2 FQGNSA. The V segment lost 2 bases and the J segment 5 bases; nucleotides outside the gene matches: 3. DNA for the CDR3: TGTGCCAGCAGCTTATCCAGCGGGAGGGACAATGAGCAGTTCTTC. As protein: CASSLSSGRDNEQFF.

This rearrangement joins TRBV19 to TRBJ1-4, with TRBD1 as a possible D gene (6 bases). The CDR3 length is 15 residues. Looked up from germline, CDR1 is LNHDA and CDR2 is SQIVND (reference sequence). The ends were cut back, 8 bases at V and 4 bases at J, with 17 bases in the middle. CDR3 amino acids: CASRPGQTNNEKLFF. The CDR3 DNA sequence: TGTGCCAGTCGGCCCGGACAGACCAATAATGAAAAACTGTTTTTT.

The chain is built from TRBV29-1 and TRBJ2-1; 7 positions agree with TRBD1. Germline V gives CDR1 SQVTM, CDR2 ANQGSEA. The CDR3 totals 14 residues. V shed 6 bases and J 7 bases; nucleotides not matched to a gene: 12. The CDR3 DNA reads TGCAGCGTCGATACCGGGACAGAACGGAATGAGCAGTTCTTC. This encodes CSVDTGTERNEQFF.

The chain joins TRBV27 to TRBJ1-1; 11 bases align to TRBD1. Germline V lookup: CDR1 MNHEY, CDR2 SMNVEV (reference sequence). V lost 6 bases and J lost 3; bases outside the gene matches: 6. The CDR3 sequence is 15 residues long. In nucleotides, the CDR3 is TGTGCCAGCAGCCCCGGGACAGGGGGAGACACTGAAGCTTTCTTT. It encodes CASSPGTGGDTEAFF.